Following are 8 T cell receptor beta chains from one sample sequenced in a study of blood T cell repertoires in COVID-19 (dated by TCRdb to about 2020). To prepare the library, the immunoSEQ multiplex PCR assay was applied. In its TCRdb copy, this immuneACCESS table keeps in-frame sequences only and misses some clones. Where compared with another copy, unresolved V genes explain less than half of these, and the others have no known cause. The sample yields roughly 380,000 clones; 70% to 85% were counted once. The ten largest account for under 1.2% of the sample. The material sequenced was peripheral blood. The origin of the receptors is a human donor with acute or convalescent COVID-19. The donor label of this sample is uncertain.

The chain employs TRBV27 and TRBJ1-5; 9 bases fit TRBD1. Germline-derived CDR1 and CDR2 are MNHEY and SMNVEV (reference sequence). Trimming took 4 bases from V and 3 from J; bases not matched to a gene: 7. The CDR3 has 16 residues. The CDR3 protein is CASSSSDRGNNQPQHF. The CDR3 DNA reads as TGTGCCAGCAGTTCCTCGGACAGGGGAAACAATCAGCCCCAGCATTTT.

The V call is TRBV27, the J call TRBJ1-5; D is undetermined. Germline CDR1 reads MNHEY; CDR2 reads SMNVEV (reference sequence). The CDR3 contains 15 residues. Trimming took off 2 bases at V and 0 bases at J, with 8 bases between the two ends. The CDR3 protein is CASSLTPYSNQPQHF. DNA of the CDR3: TGTGCCAGCAGTTTAACTCCATATAGCAATCAGCCCCAGCATTTT.

The chain couples TRBV10-1 to TRBJ2-1; D uncertain. V lost 8 bases and J lost 6, with 8 bases in between. The CDR3 has 11 amino acids. CDR1 is WNHNN and CDR2 is SYGVQD in the germline V gene (reference sequence). The CDR3: CASATGNEQFF. Written as DNA, the CDR3 is TGCGCCAGCGCCACGGGCAATGAGCAGTTCTTC.

This clone was seen a single time. The chain carries TRBV19 and TRBJ1-2, with 8 positions matching TRBD1. The CDR3 has 14 residues. Germline V gene lookup returns CDR1 LNHDA and CDR2 SQIVND (reference sequence). The ends lost 9 bases at V and 7 bases at J; junction bases unmatched: 13. The CDR3 DNA reads as TGTGCCAGCTACCTCGCAGGGGGCGCGGCTGGCTACACCTTC. It codes for CASYLAGGAAGYTF.

This chain links TRBV14 with TRBJ1-1, with 8 bases identical to TRBD1. Germline V lookup: CDR1 SGHDN, CDR2 FVKESK. Trimming cost V 5 bases and J 0 bases; bases outside gene matches: 5. The CDR3 is 15 residues long. The CDR3 reads CASSKQQGVNTEAFF. CDR3 nucleotide sequence: TGTGCCAGCAGCAAACAACAGGGGGTGAACACTGAAGCTTTCTTT. The complete variable domain, with remaining parts taken from reference TRBV14 and TRBJ1-1, reads EAGVTQFPSHSVIEKGQTVTLRCDPISGHDNLYWYRRVMGKEIKFLLHFVKESKQDESGMPNNRFLAERTGGTYSTLKVQPAELEDSGVYFCASSKQQGVNTEAFFGQGTRLTVV.

V is TRBV5-1 and J is TRBJ2-3; D perhaps matches TRBD1 (8 bases). The CDR3 extends over 17 amino acids. Looked up from germline, CDR1 is SGHRS and CDR2 is YFSETQ. V was clipped by 4 bases and J by 2 bases, with 20 bases between them. The CDR3 reads CASSHGLVRGPTDTQYF. For the CDR3, the DNA is TGCGCCAGCAGCCACGGACTAGTCAGGGGGCCCACAGATACGCAGTATTTT.

The chain joins TRBV29-1 to TRBJ1-3; no clear D gene. The CDR3 length is 12 residues. Germline V gene data show CDR1 as SQVTM and CDR2 as ANQGSEA. Deletions cut 4 bases from V and 2 bases from J, with 6 bases between. DNA of the CDR3: TGCAGCGTTGTCTATACTGGAAACACCATATATTTT. Its protein is CSVVYTGNTIYF.

This chain joins TRBV4-1 and TRBJ2-3; 9 nucleotides line up with TRBD2. Trimming removed 2 bases from V and 6 bases from J; junction bases left unmatched: 12. The CDR3 contains 17 residues. Per the germline V gene, CDR1 is MGHRA and CDR2 is YSYEKL. The CDR3 nucleotides read TGCGCCAGCAGCCAACATCTAGCGGGAAACGTTGGGGATACGCAGTATTTT. This codes for CASSQHLAGNVGDTQYF.